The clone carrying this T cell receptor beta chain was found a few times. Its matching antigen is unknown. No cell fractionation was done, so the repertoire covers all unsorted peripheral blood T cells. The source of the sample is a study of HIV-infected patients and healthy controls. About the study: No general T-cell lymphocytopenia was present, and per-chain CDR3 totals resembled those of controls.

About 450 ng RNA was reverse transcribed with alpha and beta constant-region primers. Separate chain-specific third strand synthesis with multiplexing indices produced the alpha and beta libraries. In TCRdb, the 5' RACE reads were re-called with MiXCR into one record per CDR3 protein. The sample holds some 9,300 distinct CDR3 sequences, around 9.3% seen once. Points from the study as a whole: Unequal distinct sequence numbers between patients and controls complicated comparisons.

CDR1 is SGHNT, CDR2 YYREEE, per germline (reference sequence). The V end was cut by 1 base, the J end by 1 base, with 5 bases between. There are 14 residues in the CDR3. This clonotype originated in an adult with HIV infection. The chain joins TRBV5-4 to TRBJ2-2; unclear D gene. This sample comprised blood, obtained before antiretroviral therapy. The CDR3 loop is CASSLLQNTGELFF. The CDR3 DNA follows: TGTGCCAGCAGCTTGTTGCAGAACACCGGGGAGCTGTTTTTT. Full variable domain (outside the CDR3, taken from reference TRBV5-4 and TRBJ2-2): ETGVTQSPTHLIKTRGQQVTLRCSSQSGHNTVSWYQQALGQGPQFIFQYYREEENGRGNFPPRFSGLQFPNYSSELNVNALELDDSALYLCASSLLQNTGELFFGEGSRLTVL.